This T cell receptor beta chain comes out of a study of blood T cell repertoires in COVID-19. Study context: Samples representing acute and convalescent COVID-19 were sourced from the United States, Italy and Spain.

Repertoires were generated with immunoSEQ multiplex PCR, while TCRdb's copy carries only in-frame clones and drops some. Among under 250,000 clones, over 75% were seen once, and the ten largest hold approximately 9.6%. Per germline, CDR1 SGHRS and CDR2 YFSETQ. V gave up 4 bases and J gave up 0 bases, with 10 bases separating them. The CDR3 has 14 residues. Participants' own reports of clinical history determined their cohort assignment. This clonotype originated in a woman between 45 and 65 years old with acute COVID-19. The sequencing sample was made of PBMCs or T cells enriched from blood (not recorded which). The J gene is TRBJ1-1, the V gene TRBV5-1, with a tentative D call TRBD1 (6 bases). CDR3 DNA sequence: TGCGCCAGCAGCCCGACAGGCATGAACACTGAAGCTTTCTTT. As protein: CASSPTGMNTEAFF.